By proportion, the clone carrying this TCR beta chain is medium-sized. TCRdb redid the calling of the 5' RACE reads with MiXCR, one entry per CDR3 protein. The sample comprises about 12,000 distinct CDR3 sequences, around 22% of which are singletons, and approximately 2.8% rests with the top ten. What was sequenced was naive CD4+ T cells sorted from blood. Subset given: naive CD4+ T cells, CD4+CD45RA+CD25-. The TCR was taken from a female donor with breast cancer.

The CDR3 region is CASSPGDYGYTF. Here the CDR3 DNA reads TGTGCCAGCTCACCAGGGGACTATGGCTACACCTTC. The chain combines TRBV18 with TRBJ1-2; D not certain. Germline V gene data show CDR1 as KGHSH and CDR2 as LQKENI. The CDR3 has 12 amino acids. The V end was cut by 2 bases, the J end by 3 bases, with 4 bases between.